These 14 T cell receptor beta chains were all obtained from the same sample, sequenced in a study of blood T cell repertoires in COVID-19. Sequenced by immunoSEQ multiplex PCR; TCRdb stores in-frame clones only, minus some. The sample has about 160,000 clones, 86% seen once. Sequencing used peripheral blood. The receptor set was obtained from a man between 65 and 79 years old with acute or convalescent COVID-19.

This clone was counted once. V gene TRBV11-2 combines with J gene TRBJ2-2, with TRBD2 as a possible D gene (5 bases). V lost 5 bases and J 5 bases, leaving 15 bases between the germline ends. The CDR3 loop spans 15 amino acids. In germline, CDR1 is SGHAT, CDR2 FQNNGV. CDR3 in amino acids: CASSLLPSTTGELFF. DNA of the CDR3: TGTGCCAGCAGCCTATTACCTAGCACAACCGGGGAGCTGTTTTTT.

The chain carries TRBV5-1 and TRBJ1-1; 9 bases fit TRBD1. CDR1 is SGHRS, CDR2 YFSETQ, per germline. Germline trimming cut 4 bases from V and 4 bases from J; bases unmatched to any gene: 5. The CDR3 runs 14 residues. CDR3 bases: TGCGCCAGCAGCGGCAGGACAGGGGCCACTGAAGCTTTCTTT. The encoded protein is CASSGRTGATEAFF.

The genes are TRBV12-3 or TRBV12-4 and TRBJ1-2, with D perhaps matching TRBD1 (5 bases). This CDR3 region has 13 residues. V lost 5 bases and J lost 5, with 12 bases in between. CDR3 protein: CASSHQGRYGYTF. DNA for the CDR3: TGTGCCAGCAGTCACCAGGGTCGGTATGGCTACACCTTC.

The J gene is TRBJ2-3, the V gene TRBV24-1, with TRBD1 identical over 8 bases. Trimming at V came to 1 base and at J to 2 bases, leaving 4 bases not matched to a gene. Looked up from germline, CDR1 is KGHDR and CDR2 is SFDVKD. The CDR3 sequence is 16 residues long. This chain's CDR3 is CATSDLRTGTTDTQYF. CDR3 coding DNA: TGTGCCACCAGTGATTTACGGACAGGGACCACAGATACGCAGTATTTT.

The CDR3 region is CASSLGTSGSSETQYF. The CDR3 DNA reads TGTGCCAGCAGCTTAGGGACTAGCGGGAGTAGTGAGACCCAGTACTTC. The V and J genes are TRBV11-3 and TRBJ2-5, with TRBD2 matching over 13 bases. CDR1 and CDR2 from the germline V gene are SGHNT and YENEEA. This CDR3 comprises 16 residues. Trimming took 1 base from V and 5 from J; bases not matched to a gene: 4.

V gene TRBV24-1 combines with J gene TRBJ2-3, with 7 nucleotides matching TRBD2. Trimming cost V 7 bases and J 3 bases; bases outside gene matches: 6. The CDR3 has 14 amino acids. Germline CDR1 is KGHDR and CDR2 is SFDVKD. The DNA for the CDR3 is TGTGCCACCAGGGGAGGGGTTCTTACAGATACGCAGTATTTT. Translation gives CATRGGVLTDTQYF.

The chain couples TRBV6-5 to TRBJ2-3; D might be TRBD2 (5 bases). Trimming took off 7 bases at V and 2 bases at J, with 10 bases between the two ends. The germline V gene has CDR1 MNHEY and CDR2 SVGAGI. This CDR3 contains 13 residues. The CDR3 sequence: CASKPGFTDTQYF. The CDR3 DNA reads TGTGCCAGCAAACCGGGATTCACAGATACGCAGTATTTT.

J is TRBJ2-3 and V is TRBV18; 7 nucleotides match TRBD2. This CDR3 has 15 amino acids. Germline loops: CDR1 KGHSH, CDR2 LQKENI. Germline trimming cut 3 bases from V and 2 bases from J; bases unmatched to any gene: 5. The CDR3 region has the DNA TGTGCCAGCTCACCCCTACTAGCGAACACAGATACGCAGTATTTT. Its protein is CASSPLLANTDTQYF.

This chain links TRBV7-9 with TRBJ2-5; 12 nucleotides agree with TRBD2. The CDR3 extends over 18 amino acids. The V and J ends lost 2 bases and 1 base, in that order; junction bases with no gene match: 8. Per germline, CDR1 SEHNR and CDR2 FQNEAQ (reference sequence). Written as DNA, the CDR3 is TGTGCCAGCAGCTTACCGACTAGCGGGAGAATTTCCCAAGAGACCCAGTACTTC. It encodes CASSLPTSGRISQETQYF.

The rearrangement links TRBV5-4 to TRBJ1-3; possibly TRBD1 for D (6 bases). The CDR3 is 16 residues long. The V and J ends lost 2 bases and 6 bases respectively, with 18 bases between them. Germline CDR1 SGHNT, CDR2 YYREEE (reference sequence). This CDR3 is CASSFVSPGATNTIYF. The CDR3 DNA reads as TGTGCCAGCAGCTTCGTTTCTCCAGGGGCGACAAACACCATATATTTT. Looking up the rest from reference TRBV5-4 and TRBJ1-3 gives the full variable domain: ETGVTQSPTHLIKTRGQQVTLRCSSQSGHNTVSWYQQALGQGPQFIFQYYREEENGRGNFPPRFSGLQFPNYSSELNVNALELDDSALYLCASSFVSPGATNTIYFGEGSWLTVV.

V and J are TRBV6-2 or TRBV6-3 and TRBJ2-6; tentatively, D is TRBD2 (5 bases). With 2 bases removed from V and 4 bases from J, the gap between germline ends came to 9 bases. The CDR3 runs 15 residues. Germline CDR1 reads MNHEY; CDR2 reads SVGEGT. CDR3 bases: TGTGCCAGCAGTTACCGGGCGGGCGGGGCCAACGTCCTGACTTTC. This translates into CASSYRAGGANVLTF.

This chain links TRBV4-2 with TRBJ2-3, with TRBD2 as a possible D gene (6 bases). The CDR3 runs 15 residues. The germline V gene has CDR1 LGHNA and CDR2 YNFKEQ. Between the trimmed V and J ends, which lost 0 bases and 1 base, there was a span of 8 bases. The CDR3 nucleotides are TGTGCCAGCAGCCAAGATGGAGGGGGCACAGATACGCAGTATTTT. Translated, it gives CASSQDGGGTDTQYF.

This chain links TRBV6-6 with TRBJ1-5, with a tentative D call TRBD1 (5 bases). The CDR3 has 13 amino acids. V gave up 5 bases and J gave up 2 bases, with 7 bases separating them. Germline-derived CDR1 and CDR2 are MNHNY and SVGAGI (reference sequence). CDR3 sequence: CASSQGGNQPQHF. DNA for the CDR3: TGTGCCAGCAGTCAGGGAGGCAATCAGCCCCAGCATTTT.

The CDR3 region is CATSRDRVGSSPLHF. In nucleotides, the CDR3 is TGTGCCACCAGCAGGGACAGGGTGGGGAGTTCACCCCTCCACTTT. The chain joins TRBV15 to TRBJ1-6; 8 bases fit TRBD1. Trimming took 3 bases from V and 9 from J; bases not matched to a gene: 7. The CDR3 sequence is 15 residues long. Germline lookup yields CDR1 LNHNV and CDR2 YYDKDF (reference sequence).